This TCR beta chain emerged from a study of blood T cell repertoires in COVID-19. On the study more broadly: The United States, Italy and Spain supplied acute and convalescent COVID-19 samples. Sample material is recorded as cDNA or gDNA derived from T cells, B-cell-depleted T cells, or PBMCs.

This clone showed up just a few times. The CDR3 spans 15 residues. J was trimmed by 5 bases and V by 0 bases; bases with no gene match: 5. CDR1 and CDR2 from the germline V gene are SGHRS and YFSETQ. In the source study's methods: Scientists estimated how many nucleated cells there were by amplifying reference gene primers. Sequencing used immunoSEQ multiplex PCR; TCRdb keeps in-frame clones, though not all of them. Clonal size and the V and J genes are those of that table, whereas D and trimming came from the DNA. Of about 210,000 clones listed, roughly 90% are singletons. The source material was peripheral blood. The TCR originated in a woman between 35 and 50 years old with acute or convalescent COVID-19. V and J are TRBV5-1 and TRBJ2-5; 9 nucleotides match TRBD1. The CDR3: CASSLAGGQGETQYF. CDR3 in DNA: TGCGCCAGCAGCTTGGCCGGGGGACAGGGCGAGACCCAGTACTTC.